The 28 T cell receptor beta chains listed next were all sequenced from one sample in a study of shared clonotypes between healthy human individuals. Measured with immunoSEQ multiplex PCR; TCRdb has only the in-frame clones, and not every one. The table records approximately 500,000 clones, almost 97% of them present only once. The sequenced material came from naive CD4+ T cells sorted from blood. Subset described: CD45RA+ positively selected. Receptors were obtained from a woman aged 25 to 39 in good health.

This chain links TRBV28 with TRBJ2-7, with D perhaps matching TRBD1 or TRBD2 (5 bases each). Germline CDR1 MDHEN, CDR2 SYDVKM. The V and J ends lost 3 bases and 7 bases respectively, with 16 bases between them. CDR3 length equals 14 residues. The CDR3 here is CASSFGAAIREQYF. The CDR3 DNA reads as TGTGCCAGCAGTTTCGGGGCGGCAATCCGAGAGCAGTACTTC.

The V call is TRBV7-7, the J call TRBJ2-2, with TRBD1 matching 11 bases. CDR3 length: 17 residues. V shed 5 bases, J shed 0 bases, and the junction held 5 bases outside the gene matches. CDR1 is SSHAT, CDR2 FNYEAQ, per germline (reference sequence). CDR3 in amino acids: CASSPLGQGANTGELFF. For the CDR3, the DNA is TGTGCCAGCAGCCCCCTGGGACAGGGGGCGAACACCGGGGAGCTGTTTTTT.

The chain has TRBV30 and TRBJ2-4, with D possibly being TRBD2 (7 bases). The V gene's germline CDR1 is GTSNPN and CDR2 SVGIG (reference sequence). The CDR3 runs to 16 residues. V was clipped by 8 bases and J by 5 bases, with 25 bases between them. The CDR3 loop is CAQSRGGGGGQNIQYF. The DNA of the CDR3 is TGTGCCCAATCACGAGGGGGGGGCGGAGGCCAAAACATTCAGTACTTC.

The gene calls are TRBV28 and TRBJ2-2; TRBD1 might be the D (5 bases). Per the germline V gene, CDR1 is MDHEN and CDR2 is SYDVKM. Trimming stripped 6 bases from V and 3 bases from J, with 26 bases between. The CDR3 runs to 19 residues. The CDR3, as DNA: TGTGCCAGCAGCCCCCCATGGCTAAGGACAAAAAGGGACACCGGGGAGCTGTTTTTT. It yields the protein CASSPPWLRTKRDTGELFF.

J is TRBJ1-5 and V is TRBV27; D uncertain. V was cut by 6 bases and J by 7 bases, with 7 bases left in between. Germline CDR1 reads MNHEY; CDR2 reads SMNVEV (reference sequence). This CDR3 is built from 11 residues. The chain's CDR3 is CASRGGQPQHF. In nucleotides, the CDR3 is TGTGCCAGCAGGGGTGGACAGCCCCAGCATTTT.

Points on this clone: An end of the junction differs from the germline gene, which may be a read error. The chain is built from TRBV11-2 and TRBJ2-2; 7 bases are a match to TRBD1. Germline V gene sequence: CDR1 SGHAT, CDR2 FQNNGV. CDR3 length: 15 amino acids. This CDR3 is CASTLDRANTGELFF. The CDR3 DNA sequence: TGTGCCAGCACCTTAGACAGGGCGAACACCGGGGAGCTGTTTTTT. Full variable domain (missing parts from reference TRBV11-2 and TRBJ2-2): EAGVAQSPRYKIIEKRQSVAFWCNPISGHATLYWYQQILGQGPKLLIQFQNNGVVDDSQLPKDRFSAERLKGVDSTLKIQPAKLEDSAVYLCASTLDRANTGELFFGEGSRLTVL.

The rearrangement links TRBV5-5 to TRBJ1-4; D uncertain. V lost 2 bases and J 4 bases, leaving 15 bases between the germline ends. CDR1 and CDR2 (germline): SGHKS, YYEKEE (reference sequence). This CDR3 has 16 residues. DNA for the CDR3: TGTGCCAGCAGCTTCGTGGGTGTGCGGATTAATGAAAAACTGTTTTTT. It specifies CASSFVGVRINEKLFF.

This clone was detected a few times. V and J are TRBV2 and TRBJ1-3, with unresolved D. Germline-derived CDR1 and CDR2 are SNHLY and FYNNEI. The CDR3 length is 11 residues. V dropped 5 bases and J dropped 8 bases, with 7 bases sitting between them. This chain's CDR3 is CASSLEDTIYF. CDR3 DNA sequence: TGTGCCAGCAGTCTGGAGGACACCATATATTTT.

The CDR3 DNA sequence: TGTGCCAGCAGCTCCCCGGGAACGAGCAACGAGCAGTACTTC. It yields the protein CASSSPGTSNEQYF. This chain links TRBV11-2 with TRBJ2-5, with D perhaps TRBD2 (5 bases). The end of the DNA fits TRBJ2-7 better, so the J call may be wrong. The CDR3 has 14 residues. Germline CDR1 SGHAT, CDR2 FQNNGV.

The chain is built from TRBV7-2 and TRBJ2-3; D might be TRBD1 or TRBD2, each matching 5 bases. Per germline, CDR1 SGHTA and CDR2 FQGNSA. The CDR3 covers 14 residues. Trimming shortened V by 4 bases and J by 2 bases, and 10 bases separated the two germline ends. This chain's CDR3 is CASSSGPNTDTQYF. The CDR3 DNA follows: TGTGCCAGCAGCTCGGGACCCAACACAGATACGCAGTATTTT.

The chain uses TRBV25-1 and TRBJ1-3; D may be TRBD1 (6 bases). The V gene lost 11 bases and the J gene lost 0 bases, with 14 bases spanning the gap. The CDR3 contains 14 residues. In germline, CDR1 is MGHDK, CDR2 SYGVNS. The CDR3: CASRQETSGNTIYF. The CDR3 DNA is TGTGCCTCCAGACAGGAGACCTCTGGAAACACCATATATTTT.

The chain joins TRBV27 to TRBJ1-5; D is unresolved. Between the trimmed V and J ends, which lost 4 bases and 7 bases, there was a span of 11 bases. The CDR3 is made up of 13 amino acids. Per the germline V gene, CDR1 is MNHEY and CDR2 is SMNVEV (reference sequence). The CDR3 DNA sequence: TGTGCCAGCAGTTCCTCCCTCGGGCAGCCCCAGCATTTT. This gives the protein CASSSSLGQPQHF.

This clone appeared once. The V gene is TRBV19, the J gene TRBJ2-7, with 11 bases matching TRBD1. Germline lookup yields CDR1 LNHDA and CDR2 SQIVND (reference sequence). The CDR3 loop spans 15 amino acids. V trimming: 3 bases; J trimming: 1 base; junction bases outside the gene matches: 2. For the CDR3, the DNA is TGTGCCAGTAGTATGGGACAGGGGGTTTCCTACGAGCAGTACTTC. Its protein product is CASSMGQGVSYEQYF.

This chain joins TRBV5-1 and TRBJ2-5, with TRBD2 identical over 7 bases. Per germline, CDR1 SGHRS and CDR2 YFSETQ. Trimming removed 4 bases from V and 4 bases from J; junction bases left unmatched: 7. CDR3 length equals 14 residues. CDR3 loop: CASSPGRPGETQYF. DNA for the CDR3: TGCGCCAGCAGCCCCGGGAGGCCGGGAGAGACCCAGTACTTC.

The genes are TRBV2 and TRBJ2-1; 11 bases map to TRBD2. Germline V gene sequence: CDR1 SNHLY, CDR2 FYNNEI. With 3 bases clipped from V and 4 bases from J, the junction kept 8 bases outside the gene matches. This CDR3 contains 17 residues. The CDR3 loop is CASSDPPRTSGYNEQFF. The DNA of the CDR3 is TGTGCCAGCAGTGACCCACCCCGGACTAGCGGGTACAATGAGCAGTTCTTC.

Here the CDR3 reads CASKGPLSGGANVLTF. CDR3 nucleotide sequence: TGTGCCAGTAAGGGCCCACTTTCAGGAGGGGCCAACGTCCTGACTTTC. The chain employs TRBV19 and TRBJ2-6; D gene uncertain. CDR1 and CDR2 from the germline V gene are LNHDA and SQIVND (reference sequence). Trimming removed 7 bases from V and 4 bases from J, with 17 bases in between. The CDR3 totals 16 residues.

This clone was counted a single time. The genes are TRBV10-2 and TRBJ2-7, with D unclear. Per germline, CDR1 WSHSY and CDR2 SAAADI. CDR3 length: 11 amino acids. V lost 6 bases to trimming and J lost 1 base, with 4 bases between them. In DNA, the CDR3 is TGCGCCAGCAGGAGATCCTACGAGCAGTACTTC. Translated: CASRRSYEQYF.

This sequence joins TRBV18 and TRBJ2-3; 8 positions agree with TRBD1. The CDR3 covers 15 residues. Germline V CDR1 and CDR2: KGHSH, LQKENI. V trimming: 6 bases; J trimming: 4 bases; junction bases outside the gene matches: 9. DNA of the CDR3: TGTGCCAGCTCTGTGACAGGGGAGGAAGCAGATACGCAGTATTTT. Protein sequence: CASSVTGEEADTQYF. Supplemented by reference TRBV18 and TRBJ2-3, the full variable domain reads NAGVMQNPRHLVRRRGQEARLRCSPMKGHSHVYWYRQLPEEGLKFMVYLQKENIIDESGMPKERFSAEFPKEGPSILRIQQVVRGDSAAYFCASSVTGEEADTQYFGPGTRLTVL.

The chain uses TRBV7-2 and TRBJ1-2; the match to TRBD1 covers 12 bases. This CDR3 has 17 amino acids. V lost 1 base and J lost 4; bases outside the gene matches: 7. In germline, CDR1 is SGHTA, CDR2 FQGNSA. The CDR3 DNA sequence: TGTGCCAGCAGCTTAGTAGGGACAGGGGGCGCCGGCTATGGCTACACCTTC. Translating it yields CASSLVGTGGAGYGYTF.

The gene calls are TRBV25-1 and TRBJ2-5; TRBD2 matches at 8 bases. J was trimmed by 4 bases and V by 2 bases; bases with no gene match: 12. The CDR3 has 17 residues. The germline CDR1 and CDR2 sequences are MGHDK and SYGVNS. CDR3 coding DNA: TGTGCCAGCAGTGAAGTGAAGACTAGCGATATTCCAGAGACCCAGTACTTC. The encoded protein is CASSEVKTSDIPETQYF.

The rearrangement uses TRBV6-5 and TRBJ1-2, with no clear D. Germline V gene lookup returns CDR1 MNHEY and CDR2 SVGAGI. The V end lost 2 bases, the J end lost 0 bases, and 7 bases lay between the germline ends. CDR3 length: 14 amino acids. The CDR3 spells CASSYGAANYGYTF. The CDR3 DNA follows: TGTGCCAGCAGTTACGGTGCGGCTAACTATGGCTACACCTTC.

The CDR3 nucleotides read TGCAGCGTTGACCAACTAGCGGGAGGACTGGATACGCAGTATTTT. Protein sequence: CSVDQLAGGLDTQYF. The gene calls are TRBV29-1 and TRBJ2-3; 12 bases line up with TRBD2. The CDR3 consists of 15 residues. Germline CDR1 and CDR2: SQVTM and ANQGSEA. Trimming took 3 bases from V and 6 from J; bases not matched to a gene: 7.

The CDR3 protein is CASRKTTGGSYTF. In nucleotides, the CDR3 is TGTGCCAGCAGGAAAACGACAGGGGGCAGCTACACCTTC. This chain connects TRBV27 to TRBJ1-2, with 10 bases matching TRBD1. V was pared by 6 bases and J by 9 bases, with 7 bases of the junction left unmatched. Germline CDR1 is MNHEY and CDR2 is SMNVEV (reference sequence). This CDR3 is built from 13 residues.

The gene calls are TRBV19 and TRBJ1-3; the D gene is possibly TRBD1 (5 bases). This CDR3 spans 15 amino acids. Germline-derived CDR1 and CDR2 are LNHDA and SQIVND (reference sequence). V lost 5 bases to trimming and J lost 0 bases, with 11 bases between them. The CDR3 loop reads CASSETATSGNTIYF. CDR3 sequence (DNA): TGTGCCAGTAGTGAGACAGCAACCTCTGGAAACACCATATATTTT.

The chain recombines TRBV2 with TRBJ2-1; D call uncertain. The V gene lost 4 bases and the J gene lost 4 bases, with 8 bases spanning the gap. From germline, CDR1 is SNHLY and CDR2 FYNNEI. The CDR3 spans 13 residues. This CDR3 reads CASSGSMYNEQFF. DNA of the CDR3: TGTGCCAGCAGTGGCAGTATGTACAATGAGCAGTTCTTC.

The CDR3 spells CASSSAGVPYEQYF. As DNA, the CDR3 is TGTGCCAGCAGCTCTGCAGGGGTCCCCTACGAGCAGTACTTC. The V gene is TRBV11-3, the J gene TRBJ2-7; possible D gene TRBD1, 6 bases. V lost 4 bases to trimming and J lost 2 bases, with 12 bases between them. The CDR3 is 14 amino acids. Per the germline V gene, CDR1 is SGHNT and CDR2 is YENEEA.

This sequence joins TRBV2 and TRBJ2-5; perhaps D is TRBD1 or TRBD2 (5 bases each). V lost 9 bases and J 5 bases, leaving 19 bases between the germline ends. Germline V gene data show CDR1 as SNHLY and CDR2 as FYNNEI. CDR3 length: 14 residues. The DNA for the CDR3 is TGTGCCAGGGCGGTTGGGGGTGCGGCGGAGACCCAGTACTTC. Its protein is CARAVGGAAETQYF.

The chain has TRBV6-5 and TRBJ1-2; D is undetermined. Deletions cut 2 bases from V and 13 bases from J, with 14 bases between. The CDR3 length is 12 residues. In germline, CDR1 is MNHEY, CDR2 SVGAGI. In DNA, the CDR3 is TGTGCCAGCAGTTACAGTCAAGGCAGGAGCACCTTC. It translates to CASSYSQGRSTF.